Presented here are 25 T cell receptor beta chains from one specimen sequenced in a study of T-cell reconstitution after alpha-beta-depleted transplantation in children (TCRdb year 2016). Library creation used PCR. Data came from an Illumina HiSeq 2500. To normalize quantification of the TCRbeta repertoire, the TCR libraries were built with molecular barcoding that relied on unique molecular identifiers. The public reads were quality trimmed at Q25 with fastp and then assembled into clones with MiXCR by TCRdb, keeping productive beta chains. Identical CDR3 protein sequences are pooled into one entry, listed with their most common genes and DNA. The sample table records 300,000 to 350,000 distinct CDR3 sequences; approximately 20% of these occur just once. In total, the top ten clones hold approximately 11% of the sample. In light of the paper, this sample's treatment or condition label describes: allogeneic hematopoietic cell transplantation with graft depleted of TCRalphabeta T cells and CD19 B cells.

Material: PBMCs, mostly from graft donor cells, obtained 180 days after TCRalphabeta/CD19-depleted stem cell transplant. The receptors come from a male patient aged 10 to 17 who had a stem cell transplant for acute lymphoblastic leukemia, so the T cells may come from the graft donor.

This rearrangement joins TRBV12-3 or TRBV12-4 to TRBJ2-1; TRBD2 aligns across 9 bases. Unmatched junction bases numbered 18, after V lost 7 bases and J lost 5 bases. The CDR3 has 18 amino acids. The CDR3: CASITALGGLAYNNEQFF. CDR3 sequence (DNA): TGTGCCAGCATAACAGCGCTCGGAGGACTAGCGTATAACAATGAGCAGTTCTTC.

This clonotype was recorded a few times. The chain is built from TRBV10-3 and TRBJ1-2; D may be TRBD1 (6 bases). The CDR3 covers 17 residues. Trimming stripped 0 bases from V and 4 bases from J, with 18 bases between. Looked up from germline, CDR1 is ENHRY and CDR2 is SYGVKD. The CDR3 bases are TGTGCCATCAGTGAGTCGTCCCTCCTACAGGGACCCTATGGCTACACCTTC. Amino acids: CAISESSLLQGPYGYTF.

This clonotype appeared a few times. The CDR3 sequence is CASSFSDSTYEQYF. CDR3 in DNA: TGTGCCAGCAGCTTCAGCGACTCCACCTACGAGCAGTACTTC. The chain carries TRBV5-6 and TRBJ2-7; D is uncertain. The ends were cut back, 2 bases at V and 2 bases at J, with 11 bases in the middle. CDR3 length: 14 residues. The germline CDR1 and CDR2 sequences are SGHDT and YYEEEE.

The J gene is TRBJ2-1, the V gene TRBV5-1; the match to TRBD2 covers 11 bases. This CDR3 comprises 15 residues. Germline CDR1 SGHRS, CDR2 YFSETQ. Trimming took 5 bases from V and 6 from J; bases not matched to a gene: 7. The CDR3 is CASRVSGRAINEQFF. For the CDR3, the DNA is TGCGCCAGCAGGGTTAGCGGGAGGGCGATCAATGAGCAGTTCTTC.

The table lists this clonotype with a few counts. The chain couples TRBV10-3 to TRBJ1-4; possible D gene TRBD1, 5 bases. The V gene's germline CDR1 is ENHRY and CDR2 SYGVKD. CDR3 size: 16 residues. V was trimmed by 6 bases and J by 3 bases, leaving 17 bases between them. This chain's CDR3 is CAISWGPGLANEKLFF. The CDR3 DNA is TGTGCCATCAGCTGGGGCCCGGGGTTGGCTAATGAAAAACTGTTTTTT.

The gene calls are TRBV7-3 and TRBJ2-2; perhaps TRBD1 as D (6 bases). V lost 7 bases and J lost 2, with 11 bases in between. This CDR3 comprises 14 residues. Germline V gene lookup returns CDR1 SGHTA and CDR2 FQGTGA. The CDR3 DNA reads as TGTGCCAGCAAGAGACAGGTTAACACCGGGGAGCTGTTTTTT. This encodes CASKRQVNTGELFF.

CDR3 protein: CASSLMGVGFYEQYF. The CDR3 DNA follows: TGTGCCAGCAGTTTAATGGGAGTCGGCTTCTACGAGCAGTACTTC. The rearrangement uses TRBV27 and TRBJ2-7, with TRBD2 as a possible D gene (5 bases). This CDR3 is 15 amino acids long. V lost 2 bases and J lost 3, with 14 bases in between. Germline V gives CDR1 MNHEY, CDR2 SMNVEV (reference sequence).

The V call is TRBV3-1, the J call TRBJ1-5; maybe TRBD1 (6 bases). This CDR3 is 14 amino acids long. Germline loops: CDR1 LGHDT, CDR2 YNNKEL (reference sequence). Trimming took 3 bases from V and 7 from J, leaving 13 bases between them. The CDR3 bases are TGTGCCAGCAGCCAGCAGGGGAGTTGGCAGCCCCAGCATTTT. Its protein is CASSQQGSWQPQHF. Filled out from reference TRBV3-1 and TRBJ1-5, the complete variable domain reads DTAVSQTPKYLVTQMGNDKSIKCEQNLGHDTMYWYKQDSKKFLKIMFSYNNKELIINETVPNRFSPKSPDKAHLNLHINSLELGDSAVYFCASSQQGSWQPQHFGDGTRLSIL.

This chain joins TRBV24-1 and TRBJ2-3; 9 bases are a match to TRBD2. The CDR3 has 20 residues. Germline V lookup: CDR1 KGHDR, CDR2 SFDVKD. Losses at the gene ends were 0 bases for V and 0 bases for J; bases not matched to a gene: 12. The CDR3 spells CATSDLRGPSGITSTDTQYF. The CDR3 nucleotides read TGTGCCACCAGTGATTTGCGGGGCCCTAGCGGGATAACGAGCACAGATACGCAGTATTTT.

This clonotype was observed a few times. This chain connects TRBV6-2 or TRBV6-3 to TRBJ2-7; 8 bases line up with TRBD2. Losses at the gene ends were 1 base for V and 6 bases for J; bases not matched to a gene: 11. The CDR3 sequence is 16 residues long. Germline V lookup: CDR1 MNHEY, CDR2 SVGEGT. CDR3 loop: CASSYYLVAGRGEQYF. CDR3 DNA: TGTGCCAGCAGTTACTACCTCGTAGCGGGACGTGGCGAGCAGTACTTC.

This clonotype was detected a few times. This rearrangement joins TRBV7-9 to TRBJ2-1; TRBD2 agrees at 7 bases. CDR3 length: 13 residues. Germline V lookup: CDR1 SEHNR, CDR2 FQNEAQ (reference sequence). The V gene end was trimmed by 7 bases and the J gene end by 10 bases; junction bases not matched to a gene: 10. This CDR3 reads CASTLPREGEQFF. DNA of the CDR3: TGTGCCAGCACCTTGCCTAGGGAGGGCGAGCAGTTCTTC.

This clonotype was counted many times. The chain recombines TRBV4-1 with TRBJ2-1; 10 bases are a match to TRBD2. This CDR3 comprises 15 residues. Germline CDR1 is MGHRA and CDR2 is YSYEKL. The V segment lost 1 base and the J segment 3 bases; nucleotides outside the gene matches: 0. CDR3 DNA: TGCGCCAGCAGCCAAGGACTAGCGGGCTACAATGAGCAGTTCTTC. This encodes CASSQGLAGYNEQFF.

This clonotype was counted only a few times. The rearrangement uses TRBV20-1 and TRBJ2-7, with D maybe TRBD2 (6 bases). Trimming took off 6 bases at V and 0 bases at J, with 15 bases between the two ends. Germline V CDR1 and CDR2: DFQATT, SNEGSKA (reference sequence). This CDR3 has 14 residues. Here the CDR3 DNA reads TGCAGTGCACAACCGGGAGTCCTCTCCTACGAGCAGTACTTC. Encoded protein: CSAQPGVLSYEQYF.

The CDR3 loop is CASGQTGAGNTIYF. CDR3 sequence (DNA): TGTGCCAGCGGCCAGACAGGGGCGGGAAACACCATATATTTT. This rearrangement joins TRBV25-1 to TRBJ1-3; the match to TRBD1 covers 8 bases. The CDR3 extends over 14 amino acids. With V trimmed by 8 bases and J by 4 bases, 7 bases remained unmatched. The germline CDR1 and CDR2 sequences are MGHDK and SYGVNS.

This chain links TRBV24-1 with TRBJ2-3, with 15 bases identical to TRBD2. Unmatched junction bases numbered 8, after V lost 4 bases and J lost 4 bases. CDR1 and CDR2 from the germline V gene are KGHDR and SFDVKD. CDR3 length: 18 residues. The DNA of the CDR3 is TGTGCCACCAGTGACCCCGGGACTAGCGGGAGGATCGCAGATACGCAGTATTTT. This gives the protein CATSDPGTSGRIADTQYF.

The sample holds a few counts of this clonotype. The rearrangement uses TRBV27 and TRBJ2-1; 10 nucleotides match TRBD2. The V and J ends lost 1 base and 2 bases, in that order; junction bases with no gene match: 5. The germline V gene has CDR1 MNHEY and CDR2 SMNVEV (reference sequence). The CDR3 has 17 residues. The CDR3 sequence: CASSLWRAGGTYNEQFF. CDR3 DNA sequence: TGTGCCAGCAGTTTATGGCGAGCGGGAGGGACCTACAATGAGCAGTTCTTC.

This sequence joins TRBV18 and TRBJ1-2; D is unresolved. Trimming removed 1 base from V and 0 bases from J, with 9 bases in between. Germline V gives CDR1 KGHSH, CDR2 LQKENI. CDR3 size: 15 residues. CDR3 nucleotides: TGTGCCAGCTCACCACAGGGTAGAGCTAACTATGGCTACACCTTC. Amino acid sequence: CASSPQGRANYGYTF.

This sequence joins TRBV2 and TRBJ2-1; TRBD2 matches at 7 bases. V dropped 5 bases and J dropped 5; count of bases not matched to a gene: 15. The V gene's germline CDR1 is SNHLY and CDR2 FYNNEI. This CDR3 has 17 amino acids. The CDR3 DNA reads TGTGCCAGCAGTAGGCTACCGACTAGCAGTTTTCACAATGAGCAGTTCTTC. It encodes CASSRLPTSSFHNEQFF.

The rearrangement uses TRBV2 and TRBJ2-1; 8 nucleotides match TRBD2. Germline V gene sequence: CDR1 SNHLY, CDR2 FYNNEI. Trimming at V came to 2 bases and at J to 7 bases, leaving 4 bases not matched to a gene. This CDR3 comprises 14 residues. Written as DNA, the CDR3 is TGTGCCAGCAGTGAACCGGGACTAGAGAATGAGCAGTTCTTC. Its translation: CASSEPGLENEQFF.

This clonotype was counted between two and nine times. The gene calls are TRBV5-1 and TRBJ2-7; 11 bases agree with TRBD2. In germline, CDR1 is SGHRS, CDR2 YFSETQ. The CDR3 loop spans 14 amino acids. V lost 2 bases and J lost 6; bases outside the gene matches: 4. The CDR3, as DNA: TGCGCCAGCAGCTTACTAGCGGGAGAGGGCGAGCAGTACTTC. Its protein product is CASSLLAGEGEQYF.

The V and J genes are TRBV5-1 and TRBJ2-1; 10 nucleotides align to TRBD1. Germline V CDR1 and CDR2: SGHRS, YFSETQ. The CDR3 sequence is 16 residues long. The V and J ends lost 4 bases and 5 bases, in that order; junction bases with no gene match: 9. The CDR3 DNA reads TGCGCCAGCAGCCGGCGCGGGGACAGGGGTAACAATGAGCAGTTCTTC. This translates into CASSRRGDRGNNEQFF.

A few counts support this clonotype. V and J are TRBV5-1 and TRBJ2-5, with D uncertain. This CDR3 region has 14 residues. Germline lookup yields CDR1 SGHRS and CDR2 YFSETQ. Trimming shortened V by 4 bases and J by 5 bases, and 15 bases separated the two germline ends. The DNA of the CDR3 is TGCGCCAGCAGCCCAACTGGAACCGTGGAGACCCAGTACTTC. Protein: CASSPTGTVETQYF.

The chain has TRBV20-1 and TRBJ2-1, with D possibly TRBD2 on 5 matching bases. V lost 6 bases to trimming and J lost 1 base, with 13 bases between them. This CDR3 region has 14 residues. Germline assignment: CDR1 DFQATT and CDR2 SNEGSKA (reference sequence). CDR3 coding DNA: TGCAGTGCCCTTGGGCGGGCGTCCTACAATGAGCAGTTCTTC. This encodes CSALGRASYNEQFF.

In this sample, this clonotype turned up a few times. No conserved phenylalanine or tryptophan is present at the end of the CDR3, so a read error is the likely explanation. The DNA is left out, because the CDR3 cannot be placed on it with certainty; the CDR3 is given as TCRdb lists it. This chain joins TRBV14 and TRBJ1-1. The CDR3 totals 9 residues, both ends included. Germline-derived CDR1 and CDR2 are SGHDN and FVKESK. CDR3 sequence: CASSQVPGL.

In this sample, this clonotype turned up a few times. The CDR3 DNA sequence: TGTGCCAGCAGCTTAAATCGAGGGGCGCGGTACGACAATGAGCAGTTCTTC. Encoded protein: CASSLNRGARYDNEQFF. The chain carries TRBV7-8 and TRBJ2-1; D is perhaps TRBD1 or TRBD2 (5 bases each). The CDR3 contains 17 residues. Germline CDR1 is SGHVS and CDR2 is FQNEAQ. The germline V and J ends were trimmed by 2 bases and 5 bases, with 19 bases remaining between them.